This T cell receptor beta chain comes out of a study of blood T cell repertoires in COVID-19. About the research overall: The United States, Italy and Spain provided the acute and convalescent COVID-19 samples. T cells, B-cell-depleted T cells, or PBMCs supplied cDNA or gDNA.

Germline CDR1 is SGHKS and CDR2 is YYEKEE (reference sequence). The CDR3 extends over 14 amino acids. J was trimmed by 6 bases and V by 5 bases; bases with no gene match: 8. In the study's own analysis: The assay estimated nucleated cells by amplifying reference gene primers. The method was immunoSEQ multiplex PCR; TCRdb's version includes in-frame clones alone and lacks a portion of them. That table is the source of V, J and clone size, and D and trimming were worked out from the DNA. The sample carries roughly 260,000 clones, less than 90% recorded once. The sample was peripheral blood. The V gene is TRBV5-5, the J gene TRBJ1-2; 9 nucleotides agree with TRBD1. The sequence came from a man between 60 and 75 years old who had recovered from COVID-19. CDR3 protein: CASSGGTGWDGYTF. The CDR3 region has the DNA TGTGCCAGCAGTGGGGGGACAGGGTGGGATGGCTACACCTTC.